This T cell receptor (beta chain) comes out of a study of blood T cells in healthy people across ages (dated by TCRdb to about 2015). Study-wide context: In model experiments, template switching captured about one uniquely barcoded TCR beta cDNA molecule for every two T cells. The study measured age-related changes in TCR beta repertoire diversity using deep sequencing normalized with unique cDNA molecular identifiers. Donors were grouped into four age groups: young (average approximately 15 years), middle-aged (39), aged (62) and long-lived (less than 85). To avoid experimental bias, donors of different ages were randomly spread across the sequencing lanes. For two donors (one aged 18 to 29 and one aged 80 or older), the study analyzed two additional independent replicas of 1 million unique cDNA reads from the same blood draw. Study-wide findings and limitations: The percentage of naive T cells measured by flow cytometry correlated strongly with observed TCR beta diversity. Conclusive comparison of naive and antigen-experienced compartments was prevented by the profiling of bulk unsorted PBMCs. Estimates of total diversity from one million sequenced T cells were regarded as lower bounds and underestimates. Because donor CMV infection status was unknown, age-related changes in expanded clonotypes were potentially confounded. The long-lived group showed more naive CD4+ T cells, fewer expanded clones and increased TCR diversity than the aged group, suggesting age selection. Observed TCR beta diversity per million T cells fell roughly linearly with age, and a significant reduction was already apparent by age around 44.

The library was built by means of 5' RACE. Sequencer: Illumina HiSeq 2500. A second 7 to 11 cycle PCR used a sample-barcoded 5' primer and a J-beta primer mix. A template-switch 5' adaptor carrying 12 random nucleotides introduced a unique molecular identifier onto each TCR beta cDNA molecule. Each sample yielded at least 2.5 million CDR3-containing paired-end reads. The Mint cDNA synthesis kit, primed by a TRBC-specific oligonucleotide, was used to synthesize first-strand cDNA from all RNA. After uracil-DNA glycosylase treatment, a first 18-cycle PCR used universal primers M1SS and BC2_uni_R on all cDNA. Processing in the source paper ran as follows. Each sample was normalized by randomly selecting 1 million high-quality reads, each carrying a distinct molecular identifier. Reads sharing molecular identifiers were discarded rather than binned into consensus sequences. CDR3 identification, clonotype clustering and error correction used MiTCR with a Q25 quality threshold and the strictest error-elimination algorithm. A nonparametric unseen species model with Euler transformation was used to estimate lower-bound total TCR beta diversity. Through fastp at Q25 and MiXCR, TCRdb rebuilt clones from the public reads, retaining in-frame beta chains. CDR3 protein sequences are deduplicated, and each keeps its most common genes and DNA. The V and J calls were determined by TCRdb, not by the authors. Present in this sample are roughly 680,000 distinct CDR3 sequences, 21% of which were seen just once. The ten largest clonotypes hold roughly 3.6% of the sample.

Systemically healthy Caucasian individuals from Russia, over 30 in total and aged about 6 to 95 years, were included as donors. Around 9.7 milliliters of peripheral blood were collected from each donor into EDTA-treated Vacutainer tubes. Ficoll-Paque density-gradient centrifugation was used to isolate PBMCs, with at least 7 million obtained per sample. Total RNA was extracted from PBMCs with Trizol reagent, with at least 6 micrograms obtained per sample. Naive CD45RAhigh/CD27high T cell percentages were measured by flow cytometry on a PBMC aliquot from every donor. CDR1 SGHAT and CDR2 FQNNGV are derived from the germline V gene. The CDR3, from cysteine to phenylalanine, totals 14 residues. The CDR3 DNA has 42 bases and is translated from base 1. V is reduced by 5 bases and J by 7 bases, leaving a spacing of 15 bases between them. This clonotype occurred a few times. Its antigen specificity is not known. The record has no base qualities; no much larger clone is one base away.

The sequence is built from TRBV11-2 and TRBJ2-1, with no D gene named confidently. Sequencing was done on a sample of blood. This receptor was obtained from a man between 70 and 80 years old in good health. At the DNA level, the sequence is TGTGCCAGCAGCGCCGGTAGTCAATGGAATGAGCAGTTCTTC. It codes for CASSAGSQWNEQFF.